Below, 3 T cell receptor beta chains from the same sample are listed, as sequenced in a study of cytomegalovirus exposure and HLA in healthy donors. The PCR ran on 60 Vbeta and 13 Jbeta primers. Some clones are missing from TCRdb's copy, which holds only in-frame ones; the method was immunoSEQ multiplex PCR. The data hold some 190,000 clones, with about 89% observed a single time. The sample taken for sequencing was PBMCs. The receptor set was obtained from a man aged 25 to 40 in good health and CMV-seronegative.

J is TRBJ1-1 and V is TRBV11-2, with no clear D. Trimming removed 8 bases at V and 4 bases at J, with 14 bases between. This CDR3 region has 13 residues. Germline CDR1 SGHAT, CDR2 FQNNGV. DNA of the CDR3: TGTGCCAGCTCTCCAGTGTTGGTCACTGAAGCTTTCTTT. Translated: CASSPVLVTEAFF.

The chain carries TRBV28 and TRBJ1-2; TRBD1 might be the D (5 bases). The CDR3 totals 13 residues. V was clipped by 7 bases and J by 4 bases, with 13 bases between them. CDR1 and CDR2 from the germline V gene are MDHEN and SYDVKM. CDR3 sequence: CASTAGGVYGYTF. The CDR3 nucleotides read TGTGCCAGCACCGCGGGGGGGGTCTATGGCTACACCTTC.

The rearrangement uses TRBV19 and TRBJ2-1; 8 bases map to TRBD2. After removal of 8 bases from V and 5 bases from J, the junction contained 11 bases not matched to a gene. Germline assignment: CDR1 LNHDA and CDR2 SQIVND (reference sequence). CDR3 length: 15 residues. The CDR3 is CASHDPGGLDNEQFF. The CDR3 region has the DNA TGTGCCAGTCACGATCCGGGGGGGCTCGACAATGAGCAGTTCTTC.